This T cell receptor (beta chain) was retrieved from a study of a mutant IDH1 vaccine in newly diagnosed glioma. In the study overall: Vaccines began 4-6 weeks after radiotherapy alone, or with temozolomide cycles.

Germline-derived CDR1 and CDR2 are LNHNV and YYDKDF (reference sequence). The V gene end was trimmed by 3 bases and the J gene end by 4 bases; junction bases not matched to a gene: 8. The CDR3 covers 15 residues. This sample's time point: week 35, safety follow-up. Every vaccination contained 300 ug of the mutant IDH1 20-mer peptide and was paired with topical imiquimod. Only in-frame clones appear in the TCRdb table, and some are missing; sequencing was by immunoSEQ multiplex PCR. The sample holds about 50,000 clones, almost 95% seen once. Comments on this clone: The antigen is not known.

The receptor comes from a man aged 50 to 59 with glioma. V is TRBV15 and J is TRBJ2-5, with 7 bases fitting TRBD2. Sequences were derived from PBMCs, sampled from a glioma patient whose treatment included an IDH1 peptide vaccine. The CDR3 here is CATSSDRGVGETQYF. The CDR3 DNA is TGTGCCACCAGCAGCGATCGGGGGGTGGGAGAGACCCAGTACTTC.